This T cell receptor beta chain comes out of a study of shared clonotypes between healthy human individuals. About the research overall: A couple of women and a few men aged 18 to 49 made up the donors.

Sorted-subset replicate PCRs used 200 to 250 ng DNA, 30,000 or so T cell genomes. TCRdb keeps only in-frame clones here, not all; method: immunoSEQ multiplex PCR. The sample has millions of clones; around 94% are singletons. Everyone who donated was a Caucasian adult who lived in Nashville, Tennessee. Per germline, CDR1 KGHSH and CDR2 LQKENI. Between the trimmed V and J ends, which lost 2 bases and 2 bases, there was a span of 6 bases. This CDR3 is built from 14 residues. In its sample, this clone was seen a few times. The sample contains more than one DNA sequence encoding this CDR3. The J gene is TRBJ1-4, the V gene TRBV18, with D maybe TRBD1 (5 bases). The receptor was derived from a man aged 18 to 29 in good health. Sequenced material: naive CD4+ T cells sorted from blood. Subset noted: CD45RA+ positively selected. Here the CDR3 reads CASSPGATNEKLFF. The CDR3 DNA sequence: TGTGCCAGCTCACCAGGGGCCACTAATGAAAAACTGTTTTTT.